This TCR beta chain was captured in a study of shared clonotypes between healthy human individuals. About the study: Each donor's CD8 memory used one plate, CD8 naive two, each CD4 subset three.

This clone was found a few times. Its antigen is not known. Each sorted subset replicate got 200 ng genomic DNA, tens of thousands of genomes. Only in-frame clones appear in the TCRdb table, and some are missing; sequencing was by immunoSEQ multiplex PCR. The data show under 1,100,000 clones, with approximately 80% seen just once and roughly 0.62% held by the top ten. Study-wide results and limits: Generation of non-shared clonotypes was less probable than generation of clonotypes shared by all four donors.

The sequence was obtained from a man younger than 35 in good health. Some clones in this sample may be carry-over from other donors' samples. Sequenced sample: memory CD4+ T cells from PBMCs. Subset given: CD45RA-negative fraction.

CDR3 bases: TGTGCCAGTAGTAGGGGCGGGGAGCTGTTTTTT. This codes for CASSRGGELFF. This sequence joins TRBV19 and TRBJ2-2; D gene unclear. This CDR3 has 11 residues. Trimming shortened V by 4 bases and J by 7 bases, and 4 bases separated the two germline ends. Germline V gives CDR1 LNHDA, CDR2 SQIVND (reference sequence).